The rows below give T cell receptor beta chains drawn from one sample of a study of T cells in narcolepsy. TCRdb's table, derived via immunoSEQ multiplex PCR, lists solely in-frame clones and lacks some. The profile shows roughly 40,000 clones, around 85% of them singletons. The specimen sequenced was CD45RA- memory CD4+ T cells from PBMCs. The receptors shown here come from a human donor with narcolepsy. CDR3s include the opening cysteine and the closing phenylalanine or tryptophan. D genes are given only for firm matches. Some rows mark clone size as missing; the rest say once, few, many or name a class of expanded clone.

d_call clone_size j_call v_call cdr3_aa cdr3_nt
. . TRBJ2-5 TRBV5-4 CASSSGPQETQYF TGTGCCAGCAGCTCCGGGCCCCAAGAGACCCAGTACTTC
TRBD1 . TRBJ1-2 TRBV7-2 CASSGGQGGYGYTF TGTGCCAGCAGCGGCGGACAGGGCGGGTATGGCTACACCTTC
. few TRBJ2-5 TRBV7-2 CASSLFGRAQGYETQYF TGTGCCAGCAGCTTATTCGGTAGGGCACAAGGGTACGAGACCCAGTACTTC
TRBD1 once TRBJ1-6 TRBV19 CASSIKGASSPLHF TGTGCCAGTAGTATAAAGGGGGCCTCTTCACCCCTCCACTTT
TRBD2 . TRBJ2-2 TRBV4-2 CASSQAGTSGNTGELFF TGTGCCAGCAGCCAAGCCGGGACTAGCGGAAACACCGGGGAGCTGTTTTTT
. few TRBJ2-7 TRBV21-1 CARESRGADSYEQYF TGTGCCAGGGAGTCCAGGGGGGCAGACTCCTACGAGCAGTACTTC
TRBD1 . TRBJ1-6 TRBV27 CASNRQGPNSPLHF TGTGCCAGCAATAGACAGGGGCCGAATTCACCCCTCCACTTT
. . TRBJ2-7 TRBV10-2 CASSELGLTYEQYF TGCGCCAGCAGTGAGTTAGGACTAACCTACGAGCAGTACTTC
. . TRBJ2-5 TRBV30 CAWSPVRETQYF TGTGCCTGGAGTCCGGTCCGAGAGACCCAGTACTTC
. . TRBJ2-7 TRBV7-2 CASRSLGYEQYF TGTGCCAGCAGATCCCTCGGATACGAGCAGTACTTC
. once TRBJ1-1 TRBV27 CASSLLSVSGETEAFF TGTGCCAGCAGTTTATTGAGCGTCTCTGGGGAAACTGAAGCTTTCTTT
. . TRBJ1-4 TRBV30 CAWSGPGAEKLFF TGTGCCTGGAGTGGACCCGGGGCTGAAAAACTGTTTTTT
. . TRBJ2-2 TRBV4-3 CASSQEGSTGELFF TGCGCCAGCAGCCAAGAAGGCAGCACCGGGGAGCTGTTTTTT
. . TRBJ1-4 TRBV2 CASTTGGGPSEKLFF TGTGCCAGCACCACCGGTGGGGGGCCTAGCGAAAAACTGTTTTTT
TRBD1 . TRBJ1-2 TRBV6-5 CASSYSEGAEGYTF TGTGCCAGCAGTTACTCGGAGGGGGCGGAGGGCTACACCTTC
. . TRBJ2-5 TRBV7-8 CASSLASGETQYF TGTGCCAGCAGCTTAGCATCTGGAGAGACCCAGTACTTC
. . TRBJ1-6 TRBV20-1 CSATPQTGLHF TGCAGTGCTACACCTCAGACAGGCCTCCACTTT
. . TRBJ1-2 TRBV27 CASSLSGGNYGYTF TGTGCCAGCAGTTTATCGGGGGGGAACTATGGCTACACCTTC
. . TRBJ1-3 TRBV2 CASRPDGGRGNTIYF TGTGCCAGCAGGCCGGACGGTGGCCGGGGAAACACCATATATTTT
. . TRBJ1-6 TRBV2 CASSELGERYNSPLHF TGTGCCAGCAGTGAACTGGGGGAAAGATATAATTCACCCCTCCACTTT
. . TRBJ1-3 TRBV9 CASNSGETGNTIYF TGTGCCAGCAATTCAGGGGAAACTGGAAACACCATATATTTT
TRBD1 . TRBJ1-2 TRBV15 CATSSGTGGNYGYTF TGTGCCACCAGCAGCGGGACAGGGGGCAACTATGGCTACACCTTC
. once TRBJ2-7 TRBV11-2 CASSDTSYEQYF TGTGCCAGCTCGGACACGTCCTACGAGCAGTACTTC
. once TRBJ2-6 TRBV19 CASSMDSASGANVLTF TGTGCCAGTAGCATGGACTCCGCCTCTGGGGCCAACGTCCTGACTTTC
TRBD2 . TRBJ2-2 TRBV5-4 CASSPTSGGANTGELFF TGTGCCAGCAGCCCGACTAGCGGGGGGGCGAACACCGGGGAGCTGTTTTTT
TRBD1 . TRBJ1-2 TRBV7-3 CASSPSGTGLGYGYTF TGTGCCAGCAGCCCTAGCGGGACAGGGTTAGGTTATGGCTACACCTTC
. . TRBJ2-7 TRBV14 CASSQVNGKEQYF TGTGCCAGCAGCCAAGTCAACGGGAAGGAGCAGTACTTC
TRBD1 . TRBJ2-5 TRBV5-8 CASSLEGQTLRETQYF TGTGCCAGCAGCTTGGAGGGACAGACTCTTCGAGAGACCCAGTACTTC
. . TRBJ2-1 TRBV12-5 CASGLPLQYNEQFF TGTGCTAGCGGACTACCTCTTCAATACAATGAGCAGTTCTTC
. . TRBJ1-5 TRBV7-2 CASSTRGGRINQPQHF TGTGCCAGCAGCACAAGAGGGGGACGGATCAATCAGCCCCAGCATTTT
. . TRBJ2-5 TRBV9 CASSVVGTETQYF TGTGCCAGCAGCGTAGTAGGGACAGAGACCCAGTACTTC
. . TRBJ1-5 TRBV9 CASSASGTLNQPQHF TGTGCCAGCAGCGCCTCCGGGACACTTAATCAGCCCCAGCATTTT